The 8 T cell receptor beta chains below were found in one sample sequenced in a study of T cells after yellow fever vaccination. TCRdb used MiXCR to reprocess the 5' RACE reads, holding one entry per CDR3 protein. The sample contains 100,000 to 150,000 distinct CDR3 sequences, roughly 10% of which appear only once. The specimen comprised CD8+ T cells sorted from PBMCs, sampled on the day of the yellow fever booster vaccination. The receptors come from a man aged 18 to 30 who received the YFV17D yellow fever vaccine.

This clonotype was observed a few times. CDR3: CASSYSQATTNEKLFF. The CDR3 bases are TGTGCCAGCAGTTACTCCCAGGCTACAACTAATGAAAAACTGTTTTTT. The chain combines TRBV6-5 with TRBJ1-4; D gene unclear. CDR1 is MNHEY, CDR2 SVGAGI, per germline. With 0 bases removed from V and 0 bases from J, the gap between germline ends came to 8 bases. The CDR3 has 16 amino acids.

The chain recombines TRBV27 with TRBJ1-4; D gene uncertain. CDR3 length: 14 amino acids. V was trimmed by 5 bases and J by 4 bases, leaving 11 bases between them. The germline gives CDR1 MNHEY, CDR2 SMNVEV (reference sequence). CDR3 nucleotide sequence: TGTGCCAGCAGTACCGACGGTATTAATGAAAAACTGTTTTTT. Its protein is CASSTDGINEKLFF.

On this clonotype: One junction end disagrees with the germline gene, perhaps due to a read error. The chain couples TRBV9 to TRBJ1-1; unclear D gene. CDR1 and CDR2 (germline): SGDLS, YYNGEE. There are 13 residues in the CDR3. Here the CDR3 reads CASSEDGNPEAFF. The CDR3 nucleotides are TGTGCCAGCAGCGAAGACGGGAACCCTGAAGCTTTCTTT.

This clonotype was seen ten or more times. The chain uses TRBV5-6 and TRBJ1-4; 9 positions match TRBD1. From germline, CDR1 is SGHDT and CDR2 YYEEEE. This CDR3 is built from 16 residues. J gave up 3 bases and V 4 bases, and 7 bases lay outside the gene matches. This CDR3 is CASSLLQGAANEKLFF. In DNA, the CDR3 is TGTGCCAGCAGCCTACTACAGGGGGCAGCTAATGAAAAACTGTTTTTT.

This rearrangement joins TRBV19 to TRBJ1-5; D possibly corresponds to TRBD1 (6 bases). V was clipped by 5 bases and J by 4 bases, with 15 bases between them. This CDR3 region has 15 residues. The germline CDR1 and CDR2 sequences are LNHDA and SQIVND (reference sequence). For the CDR3, the DNA is TGTGCCAGTAGTGCGACAGGTAATAAGAATCAGCCCCAGCATTTT. Translated: CASSATGNKNQPQHF. Complete variable domain (other parts from reference TRBV19 and TRBJ1-5): DGGITQSPKYLFRKEGQNVTLSCEQNLNHDAMYWYRQDPGQGLRLIYYSQIVNDFQKGDIAEGYSVSREKKESFPLTVTSAQKNPTAFYLCASSATGNKNQPQHFGDGTRLSIL.

In its sample, this clonotype was seen a few times. This chain connects TRBV3-1 to TRBJ2-1; no clear D. The germline V gene has CDR1 LGHDT and CDR2 YNNKEL (reference sequence). This CDR3 has 13 amino acids. The V and J ends lost 1 base and 2 bases respectively, with 3 bases between them. CDR3 loop: CASSQVAYNEQFF. The DNA for the CDR3 is TGTGCCAGCAGCCAAGTGGCCTACAATGAGCAGTTCTTC.

V usage is TRBV29-1 and J usage is TRBJ2-1; 8 positions match TRBD1. After removal of 6 bases from V and 4 bases from J, the junction contained 11 bases not matched to a gene. The V gene's germline CDR1 is SQVTM and CDR2 ANQGSEA. There are 15 residues in the CDR3. For the CDR3, the DNA is TGCAGCGTAAATTGGGGACAGGTCCCTTACAATGAGCAGTTCTTC. It encodes CSVNWGQVPYNEQFF.

In this sample, this clonotype turned up a few times. This chain connects TRBV10-3 to TRBJ1-1; possible D gene TRBD1, 5 bases. The germline V gene has CDR1 ENHRY and CDR2 SYGVKD. V lost 4 bases and J lost 2, with 8 bases in between. The CDR3 is 13 amino acids. CDR3 nucleotide sequence: TGTGCCATCAGTGTCAGGGCAAACACTGAAGCTTTCTTT. This sequence encodes CAISVRANTEAFF.